This T cell receptor (beta chain) comes out of a study of blood T cell repertoires in COVID-19. Overall study context: The study drew acute and convalescent COVID-19 samples from the United States, Italy and Spain.

The germline gives CDR1 MRHNA, CDR2 SNTAGT. V dropped 2 bases and J dropped 2 bases, with 19 bases sitting between them. The CDR3 length is 17 residues. Only in-frame clones appear in the TCRdb table, and some are missing; sequencing was by immunoSEQ multiplex PCR. Among 200,000 to 250,000 clones listed, 65% to 90% were seen once. In Seattle, patients joined the study during active infection and were tracked longitudinally. Sequenced material: peripheral blood. The receptor was derived from a woman in her sixties or seventies with COVID-19, enrolled during active disease. This chain connects TRBV6-4 to TRBJ2-7; the D is unclear. CDR3 nucleotides: TGTGCCAGCAGTGACAACTCAGGCCAACCCTTTCCCTACGAGCAGTACTTC. As protein: CASSDNSGQPFPYEQYF.